This TCR beta chain was sequenced during a study of cytomegalovirus exposure and HLA in healthy donors. Study findings and constraints: Reportedly, cytomegalovirus status was diagnosed with high sensitivity and specificity. In an earlier analysis, most TCR beta V segments were productive about 87% or about 30% of the time.

The CDR3 totals 12 residues. Per the germline V gene, CDR1 is GTSNPN and CDR2 is SVGIG (reference sequence). V lost 0 bases, J lost 6 bases, and 7 bases lay in between. Donors were nominally healthy when sampled, though unrecorded immune exposures were likely. Amplification used 60 Vbeta primers and 13 Jbeta primers. Original analysis: The count from a later analysis was tens of millions of unique TCR beta chains, some 12 million of them shared. Method: immunoSEQ multiplex PCR; TCRdb's copy keeps in-frame clones and lacks some. The DNA gave D and trimming, while V, J and clone size come from that table. The table includes roughly 200,000 clones, 60% to 85% detected once. Comments on this clone: What it binds is not known.

This chain uses TRBV30 with TRBJ2-3; no clear D. The specimen sequenced was PBMCs. This clonotype was sampled from a man in his forties in good health and CMV-seronegative. CDR3 DNA sequence: TGTGCCTGGAGTGTACGGGTGGATACGCAGTATTTT. This translates into CAWSVRVDTQYF.